These 17 T cell receptor beta chains were all obtained from the same sample, sequenced in a study of blood T cell repertoires in COVID-19. Produced via immunoSEQ multiplex PCR; TCRdb's table is partial and in-frame only. The sample includes about 240,000 clones, roughly 85% of them seen just once. The sample taken for sequencing was peripheral blood. The receptors were gathered from a man aged 50 to 60 with COVID-19, enrolled during active disease.

The chain links TRBV7-9 to TRBJ2-1, with 8 bases fitting TRBD1. V gave up 5 bases and J gave up 1 base; unmatched junction bases: 16. The germline V gene encodes CDR1 SEHNR and CDR2 FQNEAQ (reference sequence). The CDR3 covers 19 residues. The DNA for the CDR3 is TGTGCCAGCAGCCCCCTCCCCAAAGGACAGGGTGAATCCTACAATGAGCAGTTCTTC. It codes for CASSPLPKGQGESYNEQFF.

This chain joins TRBV5-1 and TRBJ2-3; 10 bases fit TRBD1. The junction had 12 bases not matched to a gene; V was cut back by 4 bases and J by 1 base. Per the germline V gene, CDR1 is SGHRS and CDR2 is YFSETQ. The CDR3 consists of 18 residues. The CDR3 protein is CASSTGQGGNVGTDTQYF. CDR3 sequence (DNA): TGCGCCAGCAGCACAGGACAGGGGGGAAATGTAGGCACAGATACGCAGTATTTT.

The sample holds one count of this clone. The genes are TRBV4-3 and TRBJ2-7; TRBD1 agrees at 8 bases. With V trimmed by 0 bases and J by 5 bases, 6 bases remained unmatched. The germline gives CDR1 LGHNA, CDR2 YSLEER. CDR3 length: 15 amino acids. Here the CDR3 reads CASSQERQGYNEQYF. The CDR3 DNA sequence: TGCGCCAGCAGCCAAGAGCGACAGGGGTACAACGAGCAGTACTTC.

V usage is TRBV19 and J usage is TRBJ1-4; D uncertain. This CDR3 comprises 18 residues. Trimming stripped 3 bases from V and 7 bases from J, with 24 bases between. Germline V lookup: CDR1 LNHDA, CDR2 SQIVND (reference sequence). The CDR3 region is CASSISSPQAFPSEKLFF. The CDR3 DNA reads as TGTGCCAGTAGTATCTCTTCCCCCCAGGCGTTCCCCAGTGAAAAACTGTTTTTT.

The gene calls are TRBV19 and TRBJ1-2, with TRBD1 as a possible D gene (6 bases). CDR3 length: 15 residues. The ends were cut back, 5 bases at V and 6 bases at J, with 19 bases in the middle. The germline V gene has CDR1 LNHDA and CDR2 SQIVND (reference sequence). The CDR3 loop is CASSFSGTPPDGYTF. The CDR3 nucleotides are TGTGCCAGTAGTTTCTCCGGGACACCTCCTGATGGCTACACCTTC.

The chain recombines TRBV19 with TRBJ2-3; TRBD1 agrees at 8 bases. V lost 7 bases, J lost 1 base, and 13 bases stayed unmatched. Germline CDR1 and CDR2: LNHDA and SQIVND (reference sequence). The CDR3 covers 17 residues. The CDR3 protein is CASTEFRGRGRTDTQYF. The DNA of the CDR3 is TGTGCCAGTACTGAGTTCAGGGGGCGCGGTCGCACAGATACGCAGTATTTT.

The sample holds many counts of this clone. V gene TRBV19 combines with J gene TRBJ2-2, with 7 bases identical to TRBD1. The CDR3 runs 16 residues. Germline assignment: CDR1 LNHDA and CDR2 SQIVND (reference sequence). V was clipped by 5 bases and J by 1 base; unmatched bases: 7. DNA for the CDR3: TGTGCCAGTAGTCTTAGGGGGCGCGGGAACACCGGGGAGCTGTTTTTT. As protein: CASSLRGRGNTGELFF.

This chain uses TRBV7-2 with TRBJ1-3; D remains ambiguous. Germline V gene lookup returns CDR1 SGHTA and CDR2 FQGNSA. Trimming removed 6 bases at V and 0 bases at J, with 9 bases between. This CDR3 is 14 amino acids long. This CDR3 reads CASRISLSGNTIYF. The CDR3 region has the DNA TGTGCCAGCAGAATCTCCCTCTCTGGAAACACCATATATTTT. The full variable domain, its missing parts supplied by reference TRBV7-2 and TRBJ1-3, is GAGVSQSPSNKVTEKGKDVELRCDPISGHTALYWYRQSLGQGLEFLIYFQGNSAPDKSGLPSDRFSAERTGGSVSTLTIQRTQQEDSAVYLCASRISLSGNTIYFGEGSWLTVV.

The chain combines TRBV24-1 with TRBJ2-5; a weak D match, TRBD2 (6 bases). Germline assignment: CDR1 KGHDR and CDR2 SFDVKD. The CDR3 sequence is 18 residues long. V gave up 3 bases and J gave up 0 bases, with 19 bases separating them. The CDR3 nucleotides are TGTGCCACCAGTGATCCCGGTGGGCGCGGGACCCACCAAGAGACCCAGTACTTC. Protein product: CATSDPGGRGTHQETQYF.

The V gene is TRBV10-2, the J gene TRBJ2-3, with D possibly being TRBD2 (7 bases). Germline V CDR1 and CDR2: WSHSY, SAAADI. The CDR3 consists of 14 residues. V lost 8 bases and J lost 2, with 14 bases in between. Written as DNA, the CDR3 is TGCGCCAGCGAGGGGGGGAGGATCACAGATACGCAGTATTTT. It encodes CASEGGRITDTQYF.

The chain has TRBV29-1 and TRBJ2-1, with D unclear. Trimming stripped 2 bases from V and 0 bases from J, with 8 bases between. CDR3 length equals 14 residues. Germline CDR1 SQVTM, CDR2 ANQGSEA. For the CDR3, the DNA is TGCAGCGTTGAAAGCAGGCTCTCCTACAATGAGCAGTTCTTC. Its protein product is CSVESRLSYNEQFF.

This clone is a singleton in its sample. The chain has TRBV11-2 and TRBJ2-5; TRBD2 matches at 7 bases. Germline-derived CDR1 and CDR2 are SGHAT and FQNNGV. The CDR3 consists of 13 residues. V was clipped by 7 bases and J by 9 bases; unmatched bases: 11. CDR3 protein: CASNGRGREAQYF. The CDR3 nucleotides read TGTGCCAGCAACGGAAGAGGGAGGGAGGCCCAGTACTTC.

The chain couples TRBV7-6 to TRBJ2-3, with TRBD2 identical over 13 bases. J was trimmed by 2 bases and V by 5 bases; bases with no gene match: 7. From germline, CDR1 is SGHVS and CDR2 FNYEAQ. The CDR3 loop spans 17 amino acids. The CDR3 DNA follows: TGTGCCAGCAGCCCGGAACTAGCGGGGGGGATCACAGATACGCAGTATTTT. It yields the protein CASSPELAGGITDTQYF.

This clone appeared a few times. CDR3 residues: CASSQDLGTGDGYTF. CDR3 DNA sequence: TGTGCCAGCAGCCAAGATTTGGGGACAGGGGATGGCTACACCTTC. The chain recombines TRBV4-2 with TRBJ1-2, with 10 bases fitting TRBD1. Germline CDR1 and CDR2: LGHNA and YNFKEQ. This CDR3 is built from 15 residues. Trimming removed 0 bases from V and 6 bases from J; junction bases left unmatched: 4.

The rearrangement uses TRBV4-1 and TRBJ2-5; 9 bases are shared with TRBD1. This CDR3 region has 15 residues. V lost 4 bases and J lost 4; bases outside the gene matches: 7. Germline-derived CDR1 and CDR2 are MGHRA and YSYEKL. The CDR3 region is CASSLPGQGGETQYF. CDR3 coding DNA: TGCGCCAGCAGCCTTCCGGGACAGGGAGGAGAGACCCAGTACTTC.

The chain recombines TRBV28 with TRBJ1-3; 7 bases line up with TRBD1. The length of the CDR3 is 14 residues. V gave up 6 bases and J gave up 4 bases; unmatched junction bases: 6. The germline V gene has CDR1 MDHEN and CDR2 SYDVKM. Here the CDR3 reads CASSFGTVGNTIYF. CDR3 DNA sequence: TGTGCCAGCAGCTTTGGGACAGTCGGAAACACCATATATTTT.

The CDR3 nucleotides are TGCGCCAGCAGCCAGCCTTGGGAGGCAGATACGCAGTATTTT. Translating it yields CASSQPWEADTQYF. The V and J genes are TRBV4-1 and TRBJ2-3; TRBD2 is a possible D gene (6 bases). From germline, CDR1 is MGHRA and CDR2 YSYEKL. This CDR3 has 14 residues. The V and J ends lost 3 bases and 4 bases respectively, with 11 bases between them.